This entry is about one T cell receptor (beta chain). Trimming removed 1 base from V and 6 bases from J, with 18 bases in between. The CDR3 is made up of 16 amino acids. CDR1 SEHNR and CDR2 FQNEAQ come from the germline V gene (reference sequence). As handled by the study authors: Nucleated cell counts were estimated from reference gene primer amplification. Repertoires were generated with immunoSEQ multiplex PCR, while TCRdb's copy carries only in-frame clones and drops some. V, J and clone size are those of that table, while D and trimming were read from the DNA. Of some 100,000 clones listed, approximately 87% are singletons. This entry comes from a study of blood T cell repertoires in COVID-19. Study-level background: Collection of acute and convalescent COVID-19 samples took place in the United States, Italy and Spain. Sources were T cells, B-cell-depleted T cells, or PBMCs; the material itself was cDNA or gDNA.

Material: peripheral blood. The V gene is TRBV7-9, the J gene TRBJ1-2, with D possibly TRBD1 on 5 matching bases. This TCR came from a woman aged 45-65 years with acute or convalescent COVID-19. The CDR3 DNA reads as TGTGCCAGCAGCTTAGTGGGTATCGGGGGGTCGGATGGCTACACCTTC. Translated, it gives CASSLVGIGGSDGYTF.